This passage covers 9 T cell receptor beta chains from one sample sequenced in a study of blood T cell repertoires in COVID-19. Clones were sequenced by immunoSEQ multiplex PCR, and TCRdb holds only the in-frame ones, with some missing. The data contain more than 400,000 clones, roughly 90% of them singletons. Sample: PBMCs or T cells enriched from blood (not recorded which). The receptors derive from a woman younger than 30 who had recovered from COVID-19.

With respect to this clone: The same CDR3 can be traced to other DNA sequences in this sample. The CDR3 coding sequence is TGTGCCAGTAGTACGACAGGTGACAATCAGCCCCAGCATTTT. This gives the protein CASSTTGDNQPQHF. The chain carries TRBV19 and TRBJ1-5, with D perhaps TRBD1 (6 bases). The CDR3 is made up of 14 amino acids. With 4 bases removed from V and 3 bases from J, the gap between germline ends came to 10 bases. Germline values: CDR1 LNHDA, CDR2 SQIVND (reference sequence).

The gene calls are TRBV5-1 and TRBJ1-4; TRBD1 aligns across 7 bases. V lost 0 bases, J lost 8 bases, and 10 bases stayed unmatched. The CDR3 is 16 amino acids. Germline V lookup: CDR1 SGHRS, CDR2 YFSETQ. Here the CDR3 reads CASSLEGARAQEKLFF. The CDR3 nucleotides are TGCGCCAGCAGCTTGGAGGGGGCGCGGGCTCAAGAAAAACTGTTTTTT.

This chain links TRBV4-1 with TRBJ1-3; no clear D gene. Germline V gene lookup returns CDR1 MGHRA and CDR2 YSYEKL. The CDR3 length is 16 residues. V was cut by 4 bases and J by 0 bases, with 13 bases left in between. The CDR3, as DNA: TGCGCCAGCAGCCGTATCGCGATCGGCTCTGGAAACACCATATATTTT. Its protein is CASSRIAIGSGNTIYF.

This chain connects TRBV19 to TRBJ1-2; 7 bases are a match to TRBD1. CDR3 size: 15 residues. The V gene end was trimmed by 3 bases and the J gene end by 2 bases; junction bases not matched to a gene: 6. From germline, CDR1 is LNHDA and CDR2 SQIVND (reference sequence). CDR3: CASSIAGQENYGYTF. The CDR3 nucleotides read TGTGCCAGTAGTATCGCCGGACAGGAGAACTATGGCTACACCTTC.

V gene TRBV2 combines with J gene TRBJ1-2; TRBD1 agrees at 7 bases. The V and J ends lost 8 bases and 6 bases, in that order; junction bases with no gene match: 15. The CDR3 loop spans 15 amino acids. CDR1 SNHLY and CDR2 FYNNEI come from the germline V gene. This CDR3 reads CASLSSGTVHDGYTF. CDR3 nucleotide sequence: TGTGCCAGCCTATCCTCGGGGACAGTTCATGATGGCTACACCTTC.

The V and J genes are TRBV16 and TRBJ1-2; D ambiguous. CDR1 and CDR2 (germline): KGHSY, FQNENV. Trimming removed 2 bases from V and 3 bases from J, with 13 bases in between. The CDR3 is 15 amino acids. The CDR3 spells CASSQVSLRDYGYTF. The CDR3 DNA reads TGTGCCAGCAGCCAAGTCAGTCTTCGGGACTATGGCTACACCTTC.

This sequence joins TRBV3-1 (or the pseudogene TRBV3-2) and TRBJ2-1; possibly TRBD2 for D (7 bases). Trimming took 3 bases from V and 1 from J, leaving 10 bases between them. There are 15 residues in the CDR3. Germline values: CDR1 LGHDT, CDR2 YNNKEL (reference sequence). CDR3 sequence (DNA): TGTGCCAGCAGCCAGGGGGGGCTTTCCTACAATGAGCAGTTCTTC. Protein sequence: CASSQGGLSYNEQFF.

This clone was found once. This chain connects TRBV9 to TRBJ2-2; D gene uncertain. The CDR3 loop spans 18 amino acids. Germline V gene sequence: CDR1 SGDLS, CDR2 YYNGEE. Trimming removed 4 bases at V and 0 bases at J, with 19 bases between. The CDR3 DNA reads as TGTGCCAGCAGCCCTCCGGTCTTAACTCCTCCGAACACCGGGGAGCTGTTTTTT. Its protein product is CASSPPVLTPPNTGELFF. The complete variable domain, with remaining parts taken from reference TRBV9 and TRBJ2-2, reads DSGVTQTPKHLITATGQRVTLRCSPRSGDLSVYWYQQSLDQGLQFLIQYYNGEERAKGNILERFSAQQFPDLHSELNLSSLELGDSALYFCASSPPVLTPPNTGELFFGEGSRLTVL.

The chain couples TRBV5-4 to TRBJ2-1; 10 nucleotides match TRBD1. The ends lost 0 bases at V and 2 bases at J; junction bases unmatched: 2. Germline loops: CDR1 SGHNT, CDR2 YYREEE (reference sequence). This CDR3 region has 16 residues. The CDR3 DNA sequence: TGTGCCAGCAGCTTGGGCGGGACAGGGGCCTACAATGAGCAGTTCTTC. It translates to CASSLGGTGAYNEQFF.